This is a list of T cell receptor beta chains from one sample in a study of control samples from healthy donors and cancer patients. Sequencing was performed with immunoSEQ multiplex PCR; in TCRdb, only in-frame clones are kept and a portion is missing. This table has tens of thousands of clones, 80% to 95% appearing once. The sample was blood. The receptors were sampled from a woman in her fifties or sixties in good health. Each CDR3 is given with its conserved first and last residue. D genes are given only for firm matches. Clone sizes are given selectively: once, few, many, or a class where the clone is expanded.

D gene	J gene	V gene	CDR3 length	clone size	CDR3 DNA	CDR3 protein
.	TRBJ1-2	TRBV9	13	.	TGTGCCAGCAGCGTATCTGGGGCGTCCGGCTACACCTTC	CASSVSGASGYTF
.	TRBJ1-2	TRBV19	11	.	TGTGCCAGTAGTATGGGGCATGGCTACACCTTC	CASSMGHGYTF
TRBD1	TRBJ1-3	TRBV18	16	.	TGTGCCAGCTCACCAAGGAGCAGGGGGTCTTTAAACACCATATATTTT	CASSPRSRGSLNTIYF
.	TRBJ2-1	TRBV28	16	.	TGTGCCAGCAGTTCTTATTCAGGGAATACCATGGATGAGCAGTTCTTC	CASSSYSGNTMDEQFF
.	TRBJ1-6	TRBV20-1	16	once	TGCAGTGCTAGTCTCAGGGATGGGACTGAGAATTCACCCCTCCACTTT	CSASLRDGTENSPLHF
TRBD1	TRBJ2-1	TRBV5-8	13	.	TGTGCCAGCAGGGGACAGGGCTACAATGAGCAGTTCTTC	CASRGQGYNEQFF
.	TRBJ2-4	TRBV28	14	.	TGTGCCAGCAGTTTTCAACAGGTGGGAAACATTCAGTACTTC	CASSFQQVGNIQYF
.	TRBJ2-3	TRBV5-1	14	.	TGCGCCAGCAGCTTGGCCGGGTCCTCAGATACGCAGTATTTT	CASSLAGSSDTQYF
.	TRBJ1-1	TRBV2	13	.	TGTGCCAGCAGCAGAACAGGGACCACTGAAGCTTTCTTT	CASSRTGTTEAFF
.	TRBJ1-3	TRBV9	15	.	TGTGCCAGCAGCGTGGAGGGGCTAGGAGGAAACACCATATATTTT	CASSVEGLGGNTIYF
.	TRBJ1-1	TRBV28	14	.	TGTGCCAGCAGAACCGGGGGGGGTGTAACTGAAGCTTTCTTT	CASRTGGGVTEAFF
TRBD2	TRBJ2-2	TRBV5-6	17	.	TGTGCCAGCAGCTTAAAACTCGCGGGGGGGCCCACCGGGGAGCTGTTTTTT	CASSLKLAGGPTGELFF
TRBD2	TRBJ2-2	TRBV29-1	16	.	TGCAGCGTTGAACTAGCGGGGGGGCTTTACACCGGGGAGCTGTTTTTT	CSVELAGGLYTGELFF
.	TRBJ2-2	TRBV18	14	.	TGTGCCAGCTCACCAGGGGCGCATACCGGGGAGCTGTTTTTT	CASSPGAHTGELFF
TRBD1	TRBJ2-7	TRBV9	14	.	TGTGCCAGCAGCGTCGGACAGGGAACCTACGAGCAGTACTTC	CASSVGQGTYEQYF
.	TRBJ1-6	TRBV3-1/TRBV3-2	14	.	TGTGCCAGCAGCCAAGGGTCCAGTAATTCACCCCTCCACTTT	CASSQGSSNSPLHF
TRBD2	TRBJ2-1	TRBV6-2/TRBV6-3	16	.	TGTGCCAGCAGTTACTCGTATGCGGGGGGGCTAAAGGAGCAGTTCTTC	CASSYSYAGGLKEQFF
.	TRBJ2-3	TRBV7-2	14	.	TGTGCCAGCAGCTCCCCCTTGACTACAGATACGCAGTATTTT	CASSSPLTTDTQYF
TRBD2	TRBJ2-2	TRBV6-6	17	.	TGTGCCAGCAGTCCGACTAGCGGGGGTACGAACACCGGGGAGCTGTTTTTT	CASSPTSGGTNTGELFF
TRBD2	TRBJ2-7	TRBV5-1	15	.	TGCGCCAGCAGCCTGGACGGGACTAGCTCAGTCGAGCAGTACTTC	CASSLDGTSSVEQYF
.	TRBJ2-7	TRBV4-1	16	.	TGCGCCAGCTGTGACGGCCGGGGATCGGGGCCTTACGAGCAGTACTTC	CASCDGRGSGPYEQYF
.	TRBJ1-5	TRBV7-9	11	.	TGTGCCAGCAGCTATTATCAGCCCCAGCATTTT	CASSYYQPQHF
TRBD2	TRBJ2-1	TRBV6-5	14	.	TGTGCCAGCAGTACTAGCGGGGGCGAGAATGAGCAGTTCTTC	CASSTSGGENEQFF